Below, 4 T cell receptor beta chains from the same sample are listed, as sequenced in a study of post-analysis software for immune sequencing data. General study results and limits: Patients carried roughly 5 TRBV segments more frequently than controls did, and TRBV5-6, TRBV5-1 and TRBV20-1 were among them.

Antigens for these TCRs are unknown. Unique-molecular-identifier-tagged TCR beta cDNA libraries were used. Via MiXCR, TCRdb re-called the PCR reads, giving one row per CDR3 protein. The sample includes 700,000 to 800,000 distinct CDR3 sequences, roughly 27% seen only once; the top ten take 0.5% to 0.6%. The sequenced material came from blood. These receptors were collected from a girl between 10 and 17 years old with multiple sclerosis.

A few counts support this clonotype. The chain employs TRBV15 and TRBJ2-5; TRBD1 matches at 10 bases. Trimming cost V 5 bases and J 5 bases; bases outside gene matches: 8. This CDR3 has 15 residues. CDR1 and CDR2 from the germline V gene are LNHNV and YYDKDF (reference sequence). In nucleotides, the CDR3 is TGTGCCACCAGCTTTTCCGGGACAGGGGCGGAGACCCAGTACTTC. This translates into CATSFSGTGAETQYF.

The chain links TRBV29-1 to TRBJ2-7; 10 nucleotides line up with TRBD1. CDR1 and CDR2 (germline): SQVTM, ANQGSEA. After removal of 3 bases from V and 2 bases from J, the junction contained 13 bases not matched to a gene. The CDR3 loop spans 17 amino acids. The CDR3 spells CSVDSGGGTGVTYEQYF. In DNA, the CDR3 is TGCAGCGTTGATTCGGGGGGCGGGACAGGGGTAACCTACGAGCAGTACTTC.

This chain uses TRBV4-2 with TRBJ1-5; D is unresolved. CDR1 and CDR2 (germline): LGHNA, YNFKEQ. CDR3 length equals 14 residues. V was pared by 4 bases and J by 3 bases, with 10 bases between. CDR3 sequence: CASSRSGDNQPQHF. The CDR3 DNA follows: TGTGCCAGCAGCCGATCCGGGGACAATCAGCCCCAGCATTTT.

The genes are TRBV29-1 and TRBJ1-5; D is uncertain. V was trimmed by 4 bases and J by 1 base, leaving 8 bases between them. Germline CDR1 SQVTM, CDR2 ANQGSEA. The CDR3 is 13 amino acids. Here the CDR3 reads CSVGGPSNQPQHF. The CDR3 region has the DNA TGCAGCGTTGGAGGCCCAAGCAATCAGCCCCAGCATTTT. Filled out from reference TRBV29-1 and TRBJ1-5, the complete variable domain reads SAVISQKPSRDICQRGTSLTIQCQVDSQVTMMFWYRQQPGQSLTLIATANQGSEATYESGFVIDKFPISRPNLTFSTLTVSNMSPEDSSIYLCSVGGPSNQPQHFGDGTRLSIL.